The 14 T cell receptor beta chains listed next were all sequenced from one sample in a study of cytomegalovirus exposure and HLA in healthy donors. Amplification used 60 Vbeta primers and 13 Jbeta primers. Libraries were prepared by immunoSEQ multiplex PCR; TCRdb keeps only in-frame clonotypes and omits some of them. The repertoire holds roughly 150,000 clones, with 80% to 85% as singletons. The sample consisted of PBMCs. Receptors were obtained from a man between 50 and 59 years old in good health and CMV-seropositive.

J is TRBJ1-5 and V is TRBV28; no reliable D call. In germline, CDR1 is MDHEN, CDR2 SYDVKM. Trimming took 5 bases from V and 7 from J, leaving 12 bases between them. The CDR3 is 13 amino acids. The CDR3 sequence is CASSPVPGQPQHF. For the CDR3, the DNA is TGTGCCAGCAGTCCGGTCCCGGGGCAGCCCCAGCATTTT.

This clone was recorded once. The V call is TRBV28, the J call TRBJ1-5, with 10 bases matching TRBD1. The CDR3 loop spans 16 amino acids. The J segment lost 0 bases and the V segment lost 4 bases, leaving 3 bases of the junction unmatched. The germline V gene has CDR1 MDHEN and CDR2 SYDVKM. CDR3 loop: CASSWTGGNSNQPQHF. CDR3 bases: TGTGCCAGCAGTTGGACAGGGGGGAATAGCAATCAGCCCCAGCATTTT. The complete variable domain, with remaining parts taken from reference TRBV28 and TRBJ1-5, reads DVKVTQSSRYLVKRTGEKVFLECVQDMDHENMFWYRQDPGLGLRLIYFSYDVKMKEKGDIPEGYSVSREKKERFSLILESASTNQTSMYLCASSWTGGNSNQPQHFGDGTRLSIL.

This chain links TRBV11-2 with TRBJ2-7, with TRBD2 matching 7 bases. CDR1 and CDR2 from the germline V gene are SGHAT and FQNNGV. The trim removed 5 bases at V and 2 bases at J, leaving 6 bases unmatched. The CDR3 extends over 14 amino acids. Here the CDR3 reads CASSRGLTPYEQYF. In DNA, the CDR3 is TGTGCCAGCAGCCGGGGACTAACACCCTACGAGCAGTACTTC.

The chain couples TRBV7-2 to TRBJ2-7; 10 bases agree with TRBD2. CDR3 length: 17 residues. The junction had 11 bases not matched to a gene; V was cut back by 2 bases and J by 4 bases. In germline, CDR1 is SGHTA, CDR2 FQGNSA. CDR3 protein: CASSLSRERGGTYEQYF. The CDR3 DNA reads as TGTGCCAGCAGCTTAAGTCGGGAGCGGGGGGGCACATACGAGCAGTACTTC.

The rearrangement uses TRBV19 and TRBJ1-4; D possibly corresponds to TRBD1 (5 bases). The ends were cut back, 3 bases at V and 4 bases at J, with 9 bases in the middle. The CDR3 runs 14 residues. Germline CDR1 LNHDA, CDR2 SQIVND (reference sequence). This chain's CDR3 is CASSIKGINEKLFF. CDR3 bases: TGTGCCAGTAGTATCAAGGGGATTAATGAAAAACTGTTTTTT.

This rearrangement joins TRBV9 to TRBJ2-1; 9 bases are a match to TRBD1. The CDR3 length is 20 residues. V gave up 4 bases and J gave up 7 bases; unmatched junction bases: 24. CDR1 is SGDLS, CDR2 YYNGEE, per germline. The DNA for the CDR3 is TGTGCCAGCAGCTCCAACACAGGGGGCGGAGGGGTACCCGGAGGTAATGAGCAGTTCTTC. Its translation: CASSSNTGGGGVPGGNEQFF.

This chain uses TRBV10-2 with TRBJ2-1, with D perhaps matching TRBD2 (6 bases). With 6 bases removed from V and 1 base from J, the gap between germline ends came to 16 bases. Germline CDR1 and CDR2: WSHSY and SAAADI. The CDR3 contains 16 residues. For the CDR3, the DNA is TGCGCCAGCAGCACTCAGGCGGGGCCATCCTACAATGAGCAGTTCTTC. Its translation is CASSTQAGPSYNEQFF.

CDR3 loop: CASSKEGQTNEKLFF. In nucleotides, the CDR3 is TGTGCCAGCAGTAAAGAGGGGCAGACTAATGAAAAACTGTTTTTT. This chain joins TRBV2 and TRBJ1-4; TRBD1 is a possible D gene (5 bases). V was trimmed by 5 bases and J by 2 bases, leaving 12 bases between them. This CDR3 is 15 amino acids long. Germline assignment: CDR1 SNHLY and CDR2 FYNNEI.

The chain employs TRBV7-6 and TRBJ2-7; TRBD2 aligns across 13 bases. J gave up 2 bases and V 5 bases, and 9 bases lay outside the gene matches. The CDR3 runs 17 residues. Germline CDR1 is SGHVS and CDR2 is FNYEAQ. CDR3 amino acids: CASSRLPGLAGPYEQYF. CDR3 bases: TGTGCCAGCAGCCGTCTACCGGGACTAGCGGGGCCCTACGAGCAGTACTTC.

In its sample, this clone was seen a few times. The chain links TRBV10-1 to TRBJ1-1, with D tentatively TRBD1 (6 bases). The CDR3 totals 11 residues. The V and J ends lost 11 bases and 1 base respectively, with 8 bases between them. Looked up from germline, CDR1 is WNHNN and CDR2 is SYGVQD (reference sequence). The CDR3 DNA follows: TGCGCCGGGACAAGGAACACTGAAGCTTTCTTT. This translates into CAGTRNTEAFF.

V and J are TRBV11-2 and TRBJ2-1; 10 bases are shared with TRBD2. The CDR3 has 14 amino acids. Germline V gene data show CDR1 as SGHAT and CDR2 as FQNNGV. Trimming removed 4 bases from V and 5 bases from J; junction bases left unmatched: 2. Here the CDR3 reads CASSSGLADNEQFF. CDR3 coding DNA: TGTGCCAGCAGCTCAGGACTAGCGGACAATGAGCAGTTCTTC. Complete variable domain (other parts from reference TRBV11-2 and TRBJ2-1): EAGVAQSPRYKIIEKRQSVAFWCNPISGHATLYWYQQILGQGPKLLIQFQNNGVVDDSQLPKDRFSAERLKGVDSTLKIQPAKLEDSAVYLCASSSGLADNEQFFGPGTRLTVL.

V and J are TRBV14 and TRBJ2-7, with D hard to call. Between the trimmed V and J ends, which lost 10 bases and 1 base, there was a span of 14 bases. Germline CDR1 and CDR2: SGHDN and FVKESK. The CDR3 loop spans 13 amino acids. CDR3 DNA sequence: TGTGCCACCTCGGTTGCCACTTCCTACGAGCAGTACTTC. Amino acids: CATSVATSYEQYF.

This clone was recorded only once. This chain uses TRBV28 with TRBJ1-2; 12 positions agree with TRBD1. J lost 7 bases, V lost 8 bases, and 11 bases had no gene match. This CDR3 comprises 15 residues. Germline CDR1 MDHEN, CDR2 SYDVKM. The chain's CDR3 is CASWTPGQGACGYTF. CDR3 DNA sequence: TGTGCCAGCTGGACACCGGGACAGGGGGCTTGTGGCTACACCTTC.

The chain employs TRBV19 and TRBJ1-1; 9 bases map to TRBD1. Trimming cost V 8 bases and J 6 bases; bases outside gene matches: 1. CDR1 is LNHDA and CDR2 is SQIVND in the germline V gene (reference sequence). This CDR3 is built from 11 residues. DNA for the CDR3: TGTGCCAGTGGGGACAGGGCTGAAGCTTTCTTT. Translated: CASGDRAEAFF.